This is a list of T cell receptor beta chains from one sample in a study of blood T cell repertoires in COVID-19. This table comes from immunoSEQ multiplex PCR, and its TCRdb copy is limited to in-frame clones, with some not included. Among roughly 380,000 clones listed, around nine tenths were seen once. Material: peripheral blood. The receptors stem from an older woman with COVID-19, enrolled during active disease. The CDR3 runs from the conserved cysteine through the conserved F or W. The D gene is left open where the match is weak. Clone size is stated in some rows and not others, as once, few, many or a class when expanded.

v_call	clone_size	j_call	cdr3_length	d_call	cdr3_aa	cdr3_nt
TRBV6-5	-	TRBJ1-3	14	TRBD1	CASSWDRRGNTIYF	TGTGCCAGCAGTTGGGACAGAAGGGGAAACACCATATATTTT
TRBV6-5	once	TRBJ2-1	15	TRBD2	CASRPTSGGPSVQFF	TGTGCCAGCAGACCTACTAGCGGGGGGCCTTCCGTGCAGTTCTTC
TRBV28	once	TRBJ2-4	15	TRBD1	CASSSTGTGKNIQYF	TGTGCCAGCAGTTCCACCGGGACAGGAAAAAACATTCAGTACTTC
TRBV11-2	-	TRBJ2-3	15	TRBD2	CASSQVAGGLAPQYF	TGTGCCAGCAGCCAGGTCGCGGGGGGCCTAGCCCCGCAGTATTTT
TRBV11-2	-	TRBJ1-2	16	-	CASRRLRTTDNYGYTF	TGTGCCAGCAGGCGGTTAAGGACAACCGATAACTATGGCTACACCTTC
TRBV11-2	-	TRBJ1-5	16	TRBD1	CASSPLQGNNNQPQHF	TGTGCCAGCAGCCCACTACAGGGGAATAACAATCAGCCCCAGCATTTT
TRBV5-8	-	TRBJ1-1	16	-	CASPDRTGTMNTEAFF	TGTGCCAGCCCGGATCGAACCGGGACAATGAACACTGAAGCTTTCTTT
TRBV5-1	-	TRBJ1-1	15	-	CASSLATSGDTEAFF	TGCGCCAGCAGCTTGGCCACGTCGGGGGACACTGAAGCTTTCTTT
TRBV5-5	-	TRBJ2-7	15	TRBD2	CASSKQPGGAYEQYF	TGTGCCAGCAGCAAGCAACCGGGGGGAGCCTACGAGCAGTACTTC
TRBV2	-	TRBJ1-6	17	-	CASSPDGTSSYNSPLHF	TGTGCCAGCAGCCCGGACGGTACTAGCTCCTATAATTCACCCCTCCACTTT
TRBV5-1	-	TRBJ1-6	14	TRBD1	CASSVGQGVRPLHF	TGCGCCAGCAGCGTGGGACAGGGGGTTCGGCCCCTCCACTTT
TRBV9	-	TRBJ1-1	15	-	CASSPRTDMNTEAFF	TGTGCCAGCAGCCCCCGGACAGACATGAACACTGAAGCTTTCTTT
TRBV4-2	-	TRBJ2-3	16	TRBD2	CASSQEDRGGTDTQYF	TGTGCCAGCAGCCAAGAAGACCGGGGGGGCACAGATACGCAGTATTTT
TRBV2	few	TRBJ1-2	14	TRBD1	CASSLDRAGYGYTF	TGTGCCAGCAGTCTTGACAGGGCGGGCTATGGCTACACCTTC
TRBV7-9	-	TRBJ2-1	12	TRBD2	CASRSREVGQFF	TGTGCCAGCCGTAGCCGGGAGGTTGGGCAGTTCTTC
TRBV12-5	few	TRBJ1-4	16	-	CASGLVAGNFHEKLFF	TGTGCTAGTGGTTTGGTGGCGGGCAACTTTCATGAAAAACTGTTTTTT
TRBV28	-	TRBJ1-1	13	-	CASSLRVGAGAFF	TGTGCCAGCAGTTTACGTGTAGGGGCCGGAGCTTTCTTT
TRBV19	-	TRBJ1-2	15	-	CASSMMGQANYGYTF	TGTGCCAGTAGTATGATGGGACAAGCTAACTATGGCTACACCTTC
TRBV6-5	-	TRBJ1-5	15	TRBD1	CASIPRQGRNQPQHF	TGTGCCAGCATACCGCGACAGGGACGAAATCAGCCCCAGCATTTT
TRBV30	-	TRBJ1-5	14	-	CAWRGPNINQPQHF	TGTGCCTGGAGGGGGCCGAACATAAATCAGCCCCAGCATTTT